These 26 T cell receptor beta chains were all obtained from the same sample, sequenced in a study of immune evolution from preneoplasia to lung adenocarcinoma. Data came from immunoSEQ multiplex PCR; TCRdb stores just in-frame clones and leaves some out. The sample carries approximately 7,200 clones, around 85% recorded once. Sequencing was carried out using FFPE minimally invasive lung adenocarcinoma tissue. Receptors were obtained from a person aged 80 or over with lung adenocarcinoma.

V usage is TRBV2 and J usage is TRBJ1-1, with 7 bases lining up with TRBD1. Unmatched junction bases numbered 7, after V lost 6 bases and J lost 0 bases. Germline V lookup: CDR1 SNHLY, CDR2 FYNNEI. The CDR3 has 15 residues. This CDR3 reads CASRGYRGMNTEAFF. The DNA of the CDR3 is TGTGCCAGCAGAGGATACAGGGGCATGAACACTGAAGCTTTCTTT.

V usage is TRBV6-1 and J usage is TRBJ1-2, with no clear D. This CDR3 is 11 amino acids long. Germline values: CDR1 MNHNS, CDR2 SASEGT. V gave up 10 bases and J gave up 7 bases, with 13 bases separating them. DNA of the CDR3: TGTGCCATAGACACTCGGTCTGGCTACACCTTC. Translated: CAIDTRSGYTF.

The rearrangement links TRBV10-2 to TRBJ2-3; 16 bases agree with TRBD2. Germline V gene data show CDR1 as WSHSY and CDR2 as SAAADI. Trimming cost V 4 bases and J 5 bases; bases outside gene matches: 3. This CDR3 contains 16 residues. The CDR3 DNA reads TGCGCCAGCAGTGCGGGACTAGCGGGGGGGGGAGATACGCAGTATTTT. Encoded protein: CASSAGLAGGGDTQYF.

The J gene is TRBJ2-5, the V gene TRBV7-2; D ambiguous. CDR1 is SGHTA, CDR2 FQGNSA, per germline. The CDR3 totals 15 residues. The V end lost 2 bases, the J end lost 4 bases, and 14 bases lay between the germline ends. In DNA form, the CDR3 reads TGTGCCAGCAGCTTATCGGGTAGTGGGCTAGAGACCCAGTACTTC. This translates into CASSLSGSGLETQYF.

This sequence joins TRBV7-2 and TRBJ2-7; weak D call: TRBD2 (6 bases). Germline CDR1 reads SGHTA; CDR2 reads FQGNSA. The length of the CDR3 is 14 residues. Trimming took 2 bases from V and 0 from J, leaving 8 bases between them. The DNA of the CDR3 is TGTGCCAGCAGCTTAATGCGGGACTCCTACGAGCAGTACTTC. The encoded protein is CASSLMRDSYEQYF.

V is TRBV20-1 and J is TRBJ2-7; D perhaps matches TRBD1 (5 bases). Germline loops: CDR1 DFQATT, CDR2 SNEGSKA (reference sequence). The V gene lost 5 bases and the J gene lost 5 bases, with 10 bases spanning the gap. The CDR3 covers 11 residues. The CDR3 here is CSAPGRDEQYF. The CDR3 nucleotides are TGCAGTGCTCCCGGCAGGGACGAGCAGTACTTC.

This clone was detected only once. V gene TRBV2 combines with J gene TRBJ1-1, with TRBD1 identical over 9 bases. V lost 6 bases to trimming and J lost 6 bases; unmatched junction nucleotides: 8. The CDR3 spans 14 residues. Per the germline V gene, CDR1 is SNHLY and CDR2 is FYNNEI. The CDR3 DNA reads TGTGCCAGCAGCGTACAGGGGGCCGGGGCTGAAGCTTTCTTT. Protein sequence: CASSVQGAGAEAFF.

This clone came up once. The chain is built from TRBV5-6 and TRBJ1-1; D might be TRBD1 (5 bases). Looked up from germline, CDR1 is SGHDT and CDR2 is YYEEEE. The CDR3 extends over 14 amino acids. The V end lost 2 bases, the J end lost 7 bases, and 15 bases lay between the germline ends. In DNA form, the CDR3 reads TGTGCCAGCAGCTTCCCTCGGGGGTCCGGTGAAGCTTTCTTT. Translating it yields CASSFPRGSGEAFF.

This clone was detected once. J is TRBJ2-1 and V is TRBV28; D may correspond to TRBD1 or TRBD2 (5 bases each). This CDR3 contains 15 residues. V lost 4 bases, J lost 4 bases, and 14 bases lay in between. Germline V gives CDR1 MDHEN, CDR2 SYDVKM. CDR3 nucleotides: TGTGCCAGCAGTTCCTCGGGACGGGGATACAATGAGCAGTTCTTC. Translating it yields CASSSSGRGYNEQFF.

The chain carries TRBV6-5 and TRBJ1-1; D is unclear. Per germline, CDR1 MNHEY and CDR2 SVGAGI. Deletions cut 7 bases from V and 7 bases from J, with 16 bases between. This CDR3 spans 13 amino acids. The CDR3 sequence: CASTDRVGSEAFF. In nucleotides, the CDR3 is TGTGCCAGCACCGACCGGGTAGGCAGTGAAGCTTTCTTT.

This clone was counted only a few times. This chain joins TRBV2 and TRBJ1-5, with 7 bases fitting TRBD1. The trim removed 7 bases at V and 1 base at J, leaving 10 bases unmatched. This CDR3 is 16 amino acids long. The germline V gene has CDR1 SNHLY and CDR2 FYNNEI. The CDR3 DNA reads TGTGCCAGCAATGAGGACAGGAGTCCAAGCAATCAGCCCCAGCATTTT. Encoded protein: CASNEDRSPSNQPQHF. Using reference TRBV2 and TRBJ1-5 for the parts outside the CDR3, the full variable domain is EPEVTQTPSHQVTQMGQEVILRCVPISNHLYFYWYRQILGQKVEFLVSFYNNEISEKSEIFDDQFSVERPDGSNFTLKIRSTKLEDSAMYFCASNEDRSPSNQPQHFGDGTRLSIL.

The gene calls are TRBV7-8 and TRBJ2-7; D not certain. This CDR3 spans 13 amino acids. The V end was cut by 2 bases, the J end by 6 bases, with 11 bases between. From germline, CDR1 is SGHVS and CDR2 FQNEAQ. This CDR3 reads CASSLTLNGEQYF. The CDR3 DNA reads as TGTGCCAGCAGCTTAACCCTGAACGGCGAGCAGTACTTC.

J is TRBJ1-2 and V is TRBV4-1; 7 bases agree with TRBD1. The CDR3 consists of 12 residues. Germline V lookup: CDR1 MGHRA, CDR2 YSYEKL. V shed 3 bases, J shed 5 bases, and the junction held 0 bases outside the gene matches. The CDR3 region is CASSQTGYGYTF. The CDR3 coding sequence is TGCGCCAGCAGCCAGACAGGGTATGGCTACACCTTC.

This clone was seen only once. The DNA of the CDR3 is TGCGCCAGCAGCCAAGATGGGCAGCGGCCGTCCTATGGCTACACCTTC. This encodes CASSQDGQRPSYGYTF. This chain joins TRBV4-1 and TRBJ1-2; D gene ambiguous. V was shortened by 0 bases and J by 4 bases, with 15 bases between the two germline ends. The CDR3 sequence is 16 residues long. The V gene's germline CDR1 is MGHRA and CDR2 YSYEKL.

A single count supports this clone. The gene calls are TRBV4-3 and TRBJ2-4; 10 bases are shared with TRBD2. The germline gives CDR1 LGHNA, CDR2 YSLEER. Trimming removed 0 bases from V and 3 bases from J; junction bases left unmatched: 11. This CDR3 spans 19 amino acids. The chain's CDR3 is CASSQDRLAGEVSKNIQYF. CDR3 sequence (DNA): TGCGCCAGCAGCCAAGATCGCCTAGCGGGAGAGGTTAGCAAAAACATTCAGTACTTC.

The V gene is TRBV9, the J gene TRBJ2-5, with a weak D call TRBD2 (6 bases). Germline V gene sequence: CDR1 SGDLS, CDR2 YYNGEE. Trimming shortened V by 0 bases and J by 4 bases, and 19 bases separated the two germline ends. The CDR3 loop spans 17 amino acids. CDR3 nucleotides: TGTGCCAGCAGCGTAGGTAACGGGGGTATGCCCGGAGAGACCCAGTACTTC. Its protein is CASSVGNGGMPGETQYF.

V gene TRBV27 combines with J gene TRBJ1-1; D is ambiguous. Germline V gene sequence: CDR1 MNHEY, CDR2 SMNVEV (reference sequence). V was cut by 7 bases and J by 5 bases, with 11 bases left in between. CDR3 length: 12 amino acids. The CDR3 loop is CASNYSGTEAFF. The CDR3 nucleotides read TGTGCCAGCAACTATTCGGGGACTGAAGCTTTCTTT.

This clone has only one observation. This sequence joins TRBV13 and TRBJ2-1; maybe TRBD1 (6 bases). The CDR3 is 15 amino acids. Trimming removed 2 bases from V and 5 bases from J, with 13 bases in between. Per the germline V gene, CDR1 is PRHDT and CDR2 is FYEKMQ (reference sequence). In nucleotides, the CDR3 is TGTGCCAGCAGCTTAAGGGGGAGATGGGACAATGAGCAGTTCTTC. Protein sequence: CASSLRGRWDNEQFF. Based on the CDR3 plus reference TRBV13 and TRBJ2-1, the full variable domain is AAGVIQSPRHLIKEKRETATLKCYPIPRHDTVYWYQQGPGQDPQFLISFYEKMQSDKGSIPDRFSAQQFSDYHSELNMSSLELGDSALYFCASSLRGRWDNEQFFGPGTRLTVL.

The V gene is TRBV18, the J gene TRBJ1-2; D unresolved. This CDR3 spans 15 amino acids. The germline V gene has CDR1 KGHSH and CDR2 LQKENI. Deletions cut 3 bases from V and 3 bases from J, with 14 bases between. The CDR3 bases are TGTGCCAGCTCACCCGATACGGGCCCAGACTATGGCTACACCTTC. It specifies CASSPDTGPDYGYTF. Drawing the rest from reference TRBV18 and TRBJ1-2, the complete variable domain is NAGVMQNPRHLVRRRGQEARLRCSPMKGHSHVYWYRQLPEEGLKFMVYLQKENIIDESGMPKERFSAEFPKEGPSILRIQQVVRGDSAAYFCASSPDTGPDYGYTFGSGTRLTVV.

J is TRBJ1-1 and V is TRBV5-1; D is possibly TRBD1 (5 bases). Germline CDR1 SGHRS, CDR2 YFSETQ. The CDR3 has 14 amino acids. V lost 5 bases, J lost 1 base, and 12 bases lay in between. CDR3 coding DNA: TGCGCCAGCAGGGGACGGTTTCCGAACACTGAAGCTTTCTTT. It encodes CASRGRFPNTEAFF. Based on the CDR3 plus reference TRBV5-1 and TRBJ1-1, the full variable domain is KAGVTQTPRYLIKTRGQQVTLSCSPISGHRSVSWYQQTPGQGLQFLFEYFSETQRNKGNFPGRFSGRQFSNSRSEMNVSTLELGDSALYLCASRGRFPNTEAFFGQGTRLTVV.

The chain uses TRBV5-5 and TRBJ2-7; D unclear. Trimming stripped 1 base from V and 4 bases from J, with 12 bases between. This CDR3 has 14 amino acids. From germline, CDR1 is SGHKS and CDR2 YYEKEE (reference sequence). The CDR3 region is CASSLSGSIYEQYF. CDR3 nucleotide sequence: TGTGCCAGCAGCTTGTCGGGCAGTATATACGAGCAGTACTTC.

The chain links TRBV7-9 to TRBJ1-4; maybe TRBD1 (6 bases). V was shortened by 6 bases and J by 4 bases, with 12 bases between the two germline ends. Per germline, CDR1 SEHNR and CDR2 FQNEAQ (reference sequence). The CDR3 is 14 amino acids. The CDR3 loop is CASRKQGNNEKLFF. The CDR3 nucleotides read TGTGCCAGCAGGAAACAGGGAAATAATGAAAAACTGTTTTTT.

The V gene is TRBV30, the J gene TRBJ2-7, with D perhaps matching TRBD1 or TRBD2 (5 bases each). Between the trimmed V and J ends, which lost 3 bases and 3 bases, there was a span of 12 bases. Germline V gives CDR1 GTSNPN, CDR2 SVGIG (reference sequence). The CDR3 sequence is 13 residues long. This CDR3 reads CAWSRDASYEQYF. The CDR3 nucleotides are TGTGCCTGGAGCAGGGACGCGAGCTACGAGCAGTACTTC. Looking up the rest from reference TRBV30 and TRBJ2-7 gives the full variable domain: SQTIHQWPATLVQPVGSPLSLECTVEGTSNPNLYWYRQAAGRGLQLLFYSVGIGQISSEVPQNLSASRPQDRQFILSSKKLLLSDSGFYLCAWSRDASYEQYFGPGTRLTVT.

This chain uses TRBV4-3 with TRBJ2-2; no reliable D call. The CDR3 length is 16 residues. The germline V and J ends were trimmed by 1 base and 3 bases, with 12 bases remaining between them. CDR1 is LGHNA, CDR2 YSLEER, per germline. In DNA form, the CDR3 reads TGCGCCAGCAGCCAAGGTTCTGGGTCGTACACCGGGGAGCTGTTTTTT. This translates into CASSQGSGSYTGELFF.

The V call is TRBV30, the J call TRBJ1-1, with unresolved D. Between the trimmed V and J ends, which lost 1 base and 6 bases, there was a span of 6 bases. This CDR3 is 11 amino acids long. Germline V gene lookup returns CDR1 GTSNPN and CDR2 SVGIG (reference sequence). The CDR3 loop is CAWSDPSEAFF. Written as DNA, the CDR3 is TGTGCCTGGAGTGACCCCTCTGAAGCTTTCTTT.

The chain recombines TRBV9 with TRBJ2-2; maybe TRBD2 (6 bases). The V gene's germline CDR1 is SGDLS and CDR2 YYNGEE. V was shortened by 1 base and J by 6 bases, with 10 bases between the two germline ends. The CDR3 sequence is 14 residues long. The CDR3 here is CASSVNQRAGELFF. The DNA of the CDR3 is TGTGCCAGCAGCGTAAACCAGCGGGCCGGGGAGCTGTTTTTT.